These 30 T cell receptor beta chains share one sample of origin, sequenced in a study of T-cell memory formation after mild COVID-19. TCRdb reprocessed the 5' RACE reads with MiXCR, giving one entry per CDR3 protein. Counted here are about 290,000 distinct CDR3 sequences, less than 20% occurring once; the ten biggest clones make up over 20%. Sequenced input: PBMCs or a T cell subset sorted from them (not recorded which). These receptors were obtained from a man aged 18 to 30 who had mild COVID-19 (a few samples of this study predate the infection). Cell type and time point are not known.

The rearrangement joins TRBV6-5 to TRBJ1-5; no firm D call. CDR1 MNHEY and CDR2 SVGAGI come from the germline V gene. The CDR3 spans 15 residues. Trimming took off 0 bases at V and 4 bases at J, with 10 bases between the two ends. The CDR3 nucleotides are TGTGCCAGCAGTTACTCGAGCAGAAATAATCAGCCCCAGCATTTT. Translated, it gives CASSYSSRNNQPQHF.

This clonotype appeared a few times. The chain combines TRBV11-2 with TRBJ1-1; tentative D call: TRBD1 (5 bases). The V gene's germline CDR1 is SGHAT and CDR2 FQNNGV. Trimming cost V 0 bases and J 1 base, with 12 bases left between them. This CDR3 has 16 amino acids. CDR3 loop: CASSLDGPGQNTEAFF. The CDR3 nucleotides read TGTGCCAGCAGCTTAGATGGTCCAGGGCAGAACACTGAAGCTTTCTTT. The full variable domain, with the rest looked up from reference TRBV11-2 and TRBJ1-1, is EAGVAQSPRYKIIEKRQSVAFWCNPISGHATLYWYQQILGQGPKLLIQFQNNGVVDDSQLPKDRFSAERLKGVDSTLKIQPAKLEDSAVYLCASSLDGPGQNTEAFFGQGTRLTVV.

This clonotype has ten or more counts. The chain couples TRBV20-1 to TRBJ1-2; perhaps TRBD1 as D (6 bases). The germline V gene has CDR1 DFQATT and CDR2 SNEGSKA (reference sequence). The CDR3 is 13 residues long. Trimming removed 6 bases at V and 7 bases at J, with 18 bases between. The CDR3 here is CSAPRGARGGYTF. The CDR3, as DNA: TGCAGTGCGCCCCGGGGGGCTCGGGGTGGCTACACCTTC.

As regards this clonotype: The junction does not match germline at one end; this may be a read error. CDR3 residues: CASSYSESNSGYTF. DNA for the CDR3: TGTGCCAGCAGTTACTCTGAGTCTAACTCTGGCTACACCTTC. V is TRBV6-6 and J is TRBJ1-2; no clear D gene. This CDR3 region has 14 residues. Germline loops: CDR1 MNHNY, CDR2 SVGAGI (reference sequence).

This clonotype occurred a few times. The genes are TRBV7-2 and TRBJ2-2; 8 bases map to TRBD1. The trim removed 5 bases at V and 4 bases at J, leaving 3 bases unmatched. This CDR3 has 14 amino acids. Germline lookup yields CDR1 SGHTA and CDR2 FQGNSA. The CDR3 coding sequence is TGTGCCAGCAGCCGAGGGACAGGCACCGGGGAGCTGTTTTTT. This sequence encodes CASSRGTGTGELFF.

This clonotype has more than one count but fewer than ten. As DNA, the CDR3 is TGCAGCGTCCGGACCGTTTTGAGCCAGTACTTC. Its translation: CSVRTVLSQYF. The chain joins TRBV29-1 to TRBJ2-5; D uncertain. CDR1 is SQVTM and CDR2 is ANQGSEA in the germline V gene. V was trimmed by 6 bases and J by 10 bases, leaving 15 bases between them. This CDR3 spans 11 amino acids. The full variable domain, completed using reference TRBV29-1 and TRBJ2-5, is SAVISQKPSRDICQRGTSLTIQCQVDSQVTMMFWYRQQPGQSLTLIATANQGSEATYESGFVIDKFPISRPNLTFSTLTVSNMSPEDSSIYLCSVRTVLSQYFGPGTRLLVL.

This clonotype has only a few counts. The genes are TRBV28 and TRBJ2-4; D possibly corresponds to TRBD2 (5 bases). The CDR3 has 15 residues. CDR1 is MDHEN, CDR2 SYDVKM, per germline. V was trimmed by 1 base and J by 5 bases, leaving 12 bases between them. CDR3 region: CASSLSAGIQNIQYF. DNA of the CDR3: TGTGCCAGCAGTTTATCGGCCGGGATCCAAAACATTCAGTACTTC.

The gene calls are TRBV10-3 and TRBJ2-3, with D uncertain. The germline CDR1 and CDR2 sequences are ENHRY and SYGVKD. The V and J ends lost 0 bases and 7 bases respectively, with 5 bases between them. There are 12 residues in the CDR3. CDR3 bases: TGTGCCATCAGTGAGTCTATGAATACGCAGTATTTT. This codes for CAISESMNTQYF.

The sample holds a few counts of this clonotype. This chain links TRBV7-2 with TRBJ1-6; D is perhaps TRBD1 (5 bases). The CDR3 is 14 amino acids. Germline V lookup: CDR1 SGHTA, CDR2 FQGNSA. V gave up 5 bases and J gave up 7 bases, with 12 bases separating them. The CDR3 DNA follows: TGTGCCAGCAGCGTTCGCCGGGACAATTCACCCCTCCACTTT. Translated, it gives CASSVRRDNSPLHF.

This clonotype has a count of ten or more. The chain combines TRBV4-3 with TRBJ1-5, with D maybe TRBD1 (6 bases). This CDR3 has 13 residues. Germline CDR1 and CDR2: LGHNA and YSLEER. Trimming removed 4 bases from V and 7 bases from J, with 11 bases in between. Written as DNA, the CDR3 is TGCGCCAGCAGCCGAAGTAGGGGGCAGCCCCAGCATTTT. Encoded protein: CASSRSRGQPQHF.

This clonotype was found a few times. V gene TRBV30 combines with J gene TRBJ2-5; D is unresolved. Germline-derived CDR1 and CDR2 are GTSNPN and SVGIG (reference sequence). V was clipped by 0 bases and J by 5 bases, with 4 bases between them. The CDR3 contains 11 residues. CDR3 residues: CAWSVAETQYF. The CDR3 region has the DNA TGTGCCTGGAGTGTAGCGGAGACCCAGTACTTC.

The rearrangement links TRBV29-1 to TRBJ2-2; TRBD1 matches at 7 bases. Germline loops: CDR1 SQVTM, CDR2 ANQGSEA. The length of the CDR3 is 12 residues. V shed 7 bases and J 5 bases; nucleotides not matched to a gene: 4. DNA of the CDR3: TGCAGCGGGACAGGTGGAACCGGGGAGCTGTTTTTT. Translation gives CSGTGGTGELFF.

This clonotype was observed at least ten times. The V and J genes are TRBV2 and TRBJ2-3; 8 bases map to TRBD2. J gave up 1 base and V 4 bases, and 4 bases lay outside the gene matches. The V gene's germline CDR1 is SNHLY and CDR2 FYNNEI. This CDR3 region has 15 residues. The CDR3 here is CASSVGRGGTDTQYF. The CDR3 DNA follows: TGTGCCAGCAGTGTCGGGCGGGGGGGCACAGATACGCAGTATTTT.

The rearrangement uses TRBV5-1 and TRBJ2-7; 10 bases are shared with TRBD1. The V and J ends lost 0 bases and 5 bases, in that order; junction bases with no gene match: 2. Per the germline V gene, CDR1 is SGHRS and CDR2 is YFSETQ. This CDR3 has 14 amino acids. CDR3 sequence: CASSLVGTGDEQYF. The CDR3 nucleotides read TGCGCCAGCAGCTTGGTTGGGACAGGGGACGAGCAGTACTTC.

The chain links TRBV6-6 to TRBJ2-1; D is ambiguous. The CDR3 loop spans 13 amino acids. V was shortened by 2 bases and J by 5 bases, with 7 bases between the two germline ends. Germline V CDR1 and CDR2: MNHNY, SVGAGI (reference sequence). The CDR3 DNA sequence: TGTGCCAGCAGTTACGCCAGTAACAATGAGCAGTTCTTC. Translated: CASSYASNNEQFF.

This clonotype has only a few counts. This chain joins TRBV7-8 and TRBJ2-5; TRBD1 agrees at 9 bases. The germline V gene has CDR1 SGHVS and CDR2 FQNEAQ. The CDR3 is 15 residues long. The J segment lost 2 bases and the V segment lost 6 bases, leaving 7 bases of the junction unmatched. The CDR3 reads CASRSGTGLQETQYF. The CDR3 coding sequence is TGTGCCAGCAGGTCCGGGACAGGGCTTCAAGAGACCCAGTACTTC.

This chain uses TRBV6-2 or TRBV6-3 with TRBJ2-7; no clear D. Germline V CDR1 and CDR2: MNHEY, SVGEGT. Deletions cut 4 bases from V and 3 bases from J, with 4 bases between. The CDR3 is 11 amino acids. The CDR3 nucleotides are TGTGCCAGCAGTTGGCGCTACGAGCAGTACTTC. Its protein product is CASSWRYEQYF.

The chain combines TRBV6-2 or TRBV6-3 with TRBJ1-1; 10 bases fit TRBD1. V gave up 6 bases and J gave up 5 bases; unmatched junction bases: 6. The CDR3 has 14 residues. The V gene's germline CDR1 is MNHEY and CDR2 SVGEGT. The chain's CDR3 is CASSRQGANTEAFF. The CDR3 DNA reads TGTGCCAGCAGCAGACAGGGGGCCAATACTGAAGCTTTCTTT.

This clonotype has only a few counts. The rearrangement joins TRBV6-6 to TRBJ1-5, with 7 bases fitting TRBD1. The junction had 6 bases not matched to a gene; V was cut back by 7 bases and J by 3 bases. The CDR3 contains 14 residues. Germline CDR1 and CDR2: MNHNY and SVGAGI (reference sequence). Written as DNA, the CDR3 is TGTGCCAGCACCAGAGGGACAGCCAATCAGCCCCAGCATTTT. Translation gives CASTRGTANQPQHF.

Ten or more counts support this clonotype. The gene calls are TRBV4-1 and TRBJ2-3; unclear D gene. V shed 0 bases and J shed 0 bases, with 10 bases lying between them. In germline, CDR1 is MGHRA, CDR2 YSYEKL. The CDR3 runs to 16 residues. The CDR3 bases are TGCGCCAGCAGCCAAGAAGCTGCACCTAGCACAGATACGCAGTATTTT. This gives the protein CASSQEAAPSTDTQYF.

On this clonotype: The DNA is left out, because the CDR3 cannot be placed on it with certainty; the CDR3 is given as TCRdb lists it. The V and J genes are TRBV12-2 and TRBJ2-2; the D segment call TRBD2 is taken from the table without a DNA check. TRBV12-2 is noted as a pseudogene. Inclusive of both ends, the CDR3 amounts to 21 amino acids. The chain's CDR3 is CASRSAYECSGGQANTGELFF.

The chain recombines TRBV5-4 with TRBJ1-1; D not resolved. The V gene lost 4 bases and the J gene lost 0 bases, with 10 bases spanning the gap. CDR3 length: 14 amino acids. The V gene's germline CDR1 is SGHNT and CDR2 YYREEE (reference sequence). DNA of the CDR3: TGTGCCAGCAGCCGCCCCTGGATGAACACTGAAGCTTTCTTT. It encodes CASSRPWMNTEAFF.

V gene TRBV5-1 combines with J gene TRBJ1-4, with D hard to call. CDR1 SGHRS and CDR2 YFSETQ come from the germline V gene. This CDR3 region has 15 residues. Trimming removed 2 bases at V and 0 bases at J, with 8 bases between. The CDR3 sequence: CASSLSTATNEKLFF. For the CDR3, the DNA is TGCGCCAGCAGCTTATCCACAGCAACTAATGAAAAACTGTTTTTT. Together with reference TRBV5-1 and TRBJ1-4, the CDR3 gives the full variable domain: KAGVTQTPRYLIKTRGQQVTLSCSPISGHRSVSWYQQTPGQGLQFLFEYFSETQRNKGNFPGRFSGRQFSNSRSEMNVSTLELGDSALYLCASSLSTATNEKLFFGSGTQLSVL.

V is TRBV5-1 and J is TRBJ2-7, with 10 bases aligning to TRBD2. The trim removed 2 bases at V and 5 bases at J, leaving 7 bases unmatched. The CDR3 is 15 residues long. The germline V gene encodes CDR1 SGHRS and CDR2 YFSETQ. This CDR3 reads CASSFAPGLANEQYF. As DNA, the CDR3 is TGCGCCAGCAGCTTTGCCCCGGGACTAGCGAACGAGCAGTACTTC.

The chain carries TRBV29-1 and TRBJ2-5, with 7 bases matching TRBD1. Germline loops: CDR1 SQVTM, CDR2 ANQGSEA. The CDR3 spans 13 residues. V lost 6 bases to trimming and J lost 9 bases; unmatched junction nucleotides: 13. Written as DNA, the CDR3 is TGCAGCGTCCAAGCCACAGGGGTCACGGCCCAGTACTTC. It encodes CSVQATGVTAQYF.

This chain uses TRBV7-9 with TRBJ1-4; 10 bases align to TRBD1. V dropped 0 bases and J dropped 8; count of bases not matched to a gene: 9. CDR1 and CDR2 (germline): SEHNR, FQNEAQ (reference sequence). The CDR3 loop spans 17 amino acids. CDR3 sequence (DNA): TGTGCCAGCAGCTTAGCGACGGGACAGGGGTTGGGAGAAAAACTGTTTTTT. As protein: CASSLATGQGLGEKLFF.

The rearrangement uses TRBV27 and TRBJ2-4, with TRBD1 as a possible D gene (5 bases). The CDR3 length is 16 residues. Per the germline V gene, CDR1 is MNHEY and CDR2 is SMNVEV (reference sequence). Trimming shortened V by 4 bases and J by 0 bases, and 13 bases separated the two germline ends. For the CDR3, the DNA is TGTGCCAGCAGTTCTCACCCAGGGATAGCCAAAAACATTCAGTACTTC. It codes for CASSSHPGIAKNIQYF.

This clonotype was counted between two and nine times. For the CDR3, the DNA is TGTGCCAGCAGCCCGGGGACACAGGCCAACGGGGAGCTGTTTTTT. This sequence encodes CASSPGTQANGELFF. The chain joins TRBV5-5 to TRBJ2-2; perhaps TRBD1 as D (6 bases). This CDR3 comprises 15 residues. The ends were cut back, 4 bases at V and 7 bases at J, with 17 bases in the middle. CDR1 is SGHKS, CDR2 YYEKEE, per germline (reference sequence).

The chain couples TRBV6-5 to TRBJ2-6; D possibly corresponds to TRBD2 (6 bases). V was pared by 2 bases and J by 4 bases, with 12 bases between. Germline CDR1 is MNHEY and CDR2 is SVGAGI. CDR3 length: 16 residues. CDR3 in amino acids: CASSYGRPGGANVLTF. As DNA, the CDR3 is TGTGCCAGCAGTTACGGGAGGCCTGGAGGGGCCAACGTCCTGACTTTC.

This chain joins TRBV4-3 and TRBJ1-1, with no clear D. CDR3 length: 16 residues. Germline values: CDR1 LGHNA, CDR2 YSLEER. Trimming took 0 bases from V and 2 from J, leaving 13 bases between them. The CDR3 nucleotides read TGCGCCAGCAGCCAAGAATTTGCCAGCCAAAACACTGAAGCTTTCTTT. Protein product: CASSQEFASQNTEAFF.